Below, one T cell receptor (beta chain) is given with its context. The clone's antigen remains unknown. Per-base qualities were not stored, and no clone one base away is much larger. Ends trimmed: V by 6 bases, J by 3 bases; bases unmatched to a gene: 12. From its cysteine to its phenylalanine, the CDR3 spans 17 amino acids. The kept DNA is CDR3 alone, 51 bases in frame from the first base. CDR1 MNHGY and CDR2 SAAAGT were looked up in the germline V gene. Receptors were amplified or captured by the immunoSEQ multiplex PCR assay. TCRdb took over this immuneACCESS table, retaining in-frame rearrangements with V and J assigned. Such tables are incomplete; in checked studies, under half of the missing clones stem from an unresolved V gene, and the remainder is unexplained. The sample includes fewer than 35,000 clones, with roughly 91% observed a single time. The ten largest make up about 1.6% of the sample.

This specimen belongs to a study of preoperative IRX-2 immunotherapy in early breast cancer (dated by TCRdb to the late 2010s). This sample's treatment or condition label indicates: preoperative locoregional IRX-2 cytokine immunotherapy. The samples were obtained from a phase Ib study that tested preoperative, locoregional IRX-2 cytokine immunotherapy designed to prime immune responses. Patients with early-stage breast cancer who were given IRX-2 before surgery served as donors. The source of this sequence is a human donor with breast cancer. This sample comprised tumor tissue, obtained after IRX-2 immunotherapy. The sequence is built from TRBV6-8 and TRBJ1-5, and 9 junction bases match TRBD1. Here is the DNA: TGTGCCAGCAGCCCACCCTCACAGGGGGCATACAATCAGCCCCAGCATTTT. Its amino acids are CASSPPSQGAYNQPQHF.